A single sample gave rise to the 25 T cell receptor beta chains below, sequenced in a study of cytomegalovirus exposure and HLA in healthy donors (dated by TCRdb to the late 2010s). The library was generated by the immunoSEQ multiplex PCR assay. A mixture of 60 forward primers for TCR Vbeta segments and 13 reverse primers for TCR Jbeta segments was used in the multiplex PCR. In TCRdb, the immuneACCESS table is reduced to in-frame sequences with V and J assigned. These tables do not hold every clone; where another copy was compared, an unresolved V gene accounts for under half, and the others remain unexplained. In all, the sample holds about 140,000 clones, and 60% to 80% of those were seen once. The top ten clonotypes cover around 5% of the sample. The sequencing sample was made of PBMCs. These receptor sequences come from a male donor in good health and CMV-seronegative.

V is TRBV5-1 and J is TRBJ2-1; 9 bases line up with TRBD2. Germline CDR1 reads SGHRS; CDR2 reads YFSETQ. Germline trimming cut 10 bases from V and 7 bases from J; bases unmatched to any gene: 15. The CDR3 is 15 amino acids. For the CDR3, the DNA is TGCGCCCAGCCAGAGCGGGGGGCCCCTGGGAATGAGCAGTTCTTC. Translating gives CAQPERGAPGNEQFF.

The V call is TRBV5-1, the J call TRBJ1-3, with D perhaps matching TRBD1 (5 bases). Germline CDR1 reads SGHRS; CDR2 reads YFSETQ. The CDR3 spans 14 residues. Trimming cost V 2 bases and J 0 bases, with 6 bases left between them. The CDR3 reads CASSFDSSGNTIYF. The DNA of the CDR3 is TGCGCCAGCAGCTTCGACAGCTCTGGAAACACCATATATTTT.

V and J are TRBV6-6 and TRBJ2-7, with no clear D. Germline V lookup: CDR1 MNHNY, CDR2 SVGAGI (reference sequence). V gave up 0 bases and J gave up 7 bases, with 10 bases separating them. This CDR3 comprises 13 residues. CDR3 amino acids: CASSYSQVQEQYF. CDR3 DNA sequence: TGTGCCAGCAGTTACTCCCAAGTTCAGGAGCAGTACTTC.

This chain connects TRBV28 to TRBJ2-2, with D possibly TRBD1 on 5 matching bases. The germline gives CDR1 MDHEN, CDR2 SYDVKM. The V gene lost 2 bases and the J gene lost 4 bases, with 17 bases spanning the gap. The CDR3 is 17 amino acids. The CDR3 DNA is TGTGCCAGCAGTTTAGCAGGGTTGGGGTATAGCACCGGGGAGCTGTTTTTT. Its protein product is CASSLAGLGYSTGELFF.

The V gene is TRBV7-2, the J gene TRBJ2-7; the match to TRBD2 covers 7 bases. Trimming took 2 bases from V and 3 from J; bases not matched to a gene: 7. Germline CDR1 is SGHTA and CDR2 is FQGNSA. The CDR3 runs 15 residues. CDR3 sequence reads: CASSLSGAQLYEQYF. The CDR3 bases are TGTGCCAGCAGCTTAAGCGGGGCCCAACTCTACGAGCAGTACTTC.

V usage is TRBV10-3 and J usage is TRBJ1-5; 8 positions agree with TRBD1. After removal of 6 bases from V and 7 bases from J, the junction contained 5 bases not matched to a gene. The length of the CDR3 is 13 residues. Germline V CDR1 and CDR2: ENHRY, SYGVKD. Here the CDR3 reads CAIRDRDIQPQHF. In DNA form, the CDR3 reads TGTGCCATCAGGGACAGGGATATACAGCCCCAGCATTTT.

The V and J genes are TRBV29-1 and TRBJ1-2; TRBD1 aligns across 9 bases. The CDR3 has 14 amino acids. The V gene end was trimmed by 6 bases and the J gene end by 8 bases; junction bases not matched to a gene: 13. Germline V gene sequence: CDR1 SQVTM, CDR2 ANQGSEA. In DNA, the CDR3 is TGCAGCGTCCTAAGGCGGGACAGGGCAGGAGGCTACACCTTC. This gives the protein CSVLRRDRAGGYTF.

This chain's CDR3 is CASSRTADSYEQYF. CDR3 sequence (DNA): TGCGCCAGCAGCCGGACAGCTGACTCCTACGAGCAGTACTTC. The chain uses TRBV4-1 and TRBJ2-7, with D perhaps matching TRBD1 (6 bases). The CDR3 is 14 residues long. Germline CDR1 is MGHRA and CDR2 is YSYEKL. V gave up 4 bases and J gave up 0 bases, with 10 bases separating them.

V is TRBV27 and J is TRBJ2-5; 7 bases are shared with TRBD1. CDR3 length: 15 residues. V gave up 6 bases and J gave up 1 base; unmatched junction bases: 8. CDR1 is MNHEY, CDR2 SMNVEV, per germline (reference sequence). CDR3 sequence (DNA): TGTGCCAGCAGCCCGAGGGGGCGACCCCAAGAGACCCAGTACTTC. Amino acids: CASSPRGRPQETQYF.

The rearrangement links TRBV28 to TRBJ1-2, with no clear D. The CDR3 is 14 amino acids. Germline V gene sequence: CDR1 MDHEN, CDR2 SYDVKM. V was shortened by 1 base and J by 2 bases, with 8 bases between the two germline ends. CDR3 loop: CASSLSGANYGYTF. The CDR3, as DNA: TGTGCCAGCAGTTTATCAGGTGCCAACTATGGCTACACCTTC.

The rearrangement uses TRBV27 and TRBJ1-2; 9 positions agree with TRBD1. The CDR3 contains 16 residues. Per the germline V gene, CDR1 is MNHEY and CDR2 is SMNVEV (reference sequence). The ends lost 5 bases at V and 4 bases at J; junction bases unmatched: 11. In DNA, the CDR3 is TGTGCCAGCAGTCCCCCCTCCCGGACAGGGGTCTATGGCTACACCTTC. It yields the protein CASSPPSRTGVYGYTF.

The J gene is TRBJ1-1, the V gene TRBV5-1, with D possibly matching TRBD1 (5 bases). Germline assignment: CDR1 SGHRS and CDR2 YFSETQ. The length of the CDR3 is 13 residues. Trimming removed 6 bases at V and 8 bases at J, with 17 bases between. CDR3 coding DNA: TGCGCCAGCAACCTCGGGGGAGGCATCGAAGCTTTCTTT. This codes for CASNLGGGIEAFF.

V usage is TRBV30 and J usage is TRBJ2-1, with D perhaps matching TRBD1 (5 bases). CDR3 length equals 15 residues. Germline V CDR1 and CDR2: GTSNPN, SVGIG (reference sequence). Trimming cost V 3 bases and J 2 bases, with 14 bases left between them. In DNA, the CDR3 is TGTGCCTGGAGGGGGCACAAAGGCACCTACAATGAGCAGTTCTTC. Translation gives CAWRGHKGTYNEQFF.

As to this clone: One junction end does not reproduce the germline sequence, and a read error may be involved. The chain uses TRBV2 and TRBJ2-7; 7 bases line up with TRBD1. The germline CDR1 and CDR2 sequences are SNHLY and FYNNEI. There are 15 residues in the CDR3. The CDR3 region has the DNA TGTGCCAGCAGTGTGATTGGGGACAGTGACTACGAGCGGTACTTC. Translated: CASSVIGDSDYERYF.

The V and J genes are TRBV7-2 and TRBJ1-1, with D maybe TRBD1 (6 bases). The germline V and J ends were trimmed by 1 base and 5 bases, with 11 bases remaining between them. Germline V gives CDR1 SGHTA, CDR2 FQGNSA. The CDR3 loop spans 14 amino acids. In nucleotides, the CDR3 is TGTGCCAGCAGCTTAGTGGGGGCAGGGACTGAAGCTTTCTTT. It codes for CASSLVGAGTEAFF. Full variable domain (missing parts from reference TRBV7-2 and TRBJ1-1): GAGVSQSPSNKVTEKGKDVELRCDPISGHTALYWYRQSLGQGLEFLIYFQGNSAPDKSGLPSDRFSAERTGGSVSTLTIQRTQQEDSAVYLCASSLVGAGTEAFFGQGTRLTVV.

The rearrangement joins TRBV20-1 to TRBJ1-1, with D perhaps TRBD1 (5 bases). Trimming pared 6 bases from V and 13 bases from J, leaving 18 bases between. Germline V lookup: CDR1 DFQATT, CDR2 SNEGSKA (reference sequence). The CDR3 is 11 amino acids. CDR3 sequence reads: CSAPRGVSGFF. As DNA, the CDR3 is TGCAGTGCCCCACGGGGGGTCTCTGGTTTCTTT.

This chain links TRBV10-3 with TRBJ1-1; D possibly corresponds to TRBD1 (6 bases). This CDR3 contains 11 residues. With 10 bases removed from V and 9 bases from J, the gap between germline ends came to 15 bases. Germline loops: CDR1 ENHRY, CDR2 SYGVKD. CDR3 loop: CATGEKDQAFF. The CDR3 DNA is TGTGCCACAGGGGAGAAGGATCAAGCTTTCTTT.

This clone was seen more than once but under ten times. The chain is built from TRBV4-3 and TRBJ1-1, with D hard to call. The CDR3 sequence is 15 residues long. Trimming removed 1 base from V and 1 base from J, with 10 bases in between. CDR1 LGHNA and CDR2 YSLEER come from the germline V gene. The CDR3 DNA reads TGCGCCAGCAGCCAAGGGCCCCGGGAGAACACTGAAGCTTTCTTT. Translating it yields CASSQGPRENTEAFF.

The V call is TRBV4-1, the J call TRBJ2-6, with 7 bases fitting TRBD2. The germline V gene has CDR1 MGHRA and CDR2 YSYEKL. The CDR3 spans 17 residues. V dropped 2 bases and J dropped 4; count of bases not matched to a gene: 8. CDR3 sequence (DNA): TGCGCCAGCAGCCAACAAGGAGCAGCGGGAGGGGCCAACGTCCTGACTTTC. This encodes CASSQQGAAGGANVLTF.

The V and J genes are TRBV4-2 and TRBJ2-5, with D tentatively TRBD1 (6 bases). The CDR3 length is 15 residues. The germline gives CDR1 LGHNA, CDR2 YNFKEQ. Trimming took off 1 base at V and 2 bases at J, with 11 bases between the two ends. This CDR3 reads CASSQGTGQQETQYF. The CDR3 DNA reads TGTGCCAGCAGCCAAGGTACGGGACAACAAGAGACCCAGTACTTC.

The CDR3 DNA is TGTGCCAGCAGCGTATCAGGTGGTAATGAAAAACTGTTTTTT. Its protein is CASSVSGGNEKLFF. This chain connects TRBV9 to TRBJ1-4, with no clear D. The CDR3 runs 14 residues. V was cut by 1 base and J by 4 bases, with 8 bases left in between. CDR1 and CDR2 from the germline V gene are SGDLS and YYNGEE.

The chain has TRBV30 and TRBJ1-2, with 9 positions matching TRBD1. CDR3 length equals 13 residues. V shed 4 bases and J 7 bases; nucleotides not matched to a gene: 7. Germline V gives CDR1 GTSNPN, CDR2 SVGIG (reference sequence). CDR3: CAWTTDRGSGYTF. In DNA, the CDR3 is TGTGCCTGGACTACGGACAGGGGAAGTGGCTACACCTTC.

The J gene is TRBJ1-1, the V gene TRBV2; weak D call: TRBD1 (5 bases). Germline V gene sequence: CDR1 SNHLY, CDR2 FYNNEI. Trimming removed 8 bases from V and 4 bases from J, with 11 bases in between. The CDR3 runs to 12 residues. For the CDR3, the DNA is TGTGCCAGCGGGGCGGTCGGCACTGAAGCTTTCTTT. It translates to CASGAVGTEAFF.

The chain uses TRBV4-3 and TRBJ2-2, with D hard to call. The germline V and J ends were trimmed by 1 base and 1 base, with 7 bases remaining between them. The CDR3 contains 15 residues. Per the germline V gene, CDR1 is LGHNA and CDR2 is YSLEER. CDR3 nucleotides: TGCGCCAGCAGCCAAGTGTTCAGGAACACCGGGGAGCTGTTTTTT. It codes for CASSQVFRNTGELFF.

The chain links TRBV2 to TRBJ2-7, with D unresolved. This CDR3 comprises 12 residues. Germline values: CDR1 SNHLY, CDR2 FYNNEI. Trimming shortened V by 11 bases and J by 2 bases, and 13 bases separated the two germline ends. CDR3 residues: CASGLQTYEQYF. The CDR3 DNA reads TGTGCCTCTGGCCTACAGACCTACGAGCAGTACTTC. Full variable domain (outside the CDR3, taken from reference TRBV2 and TRBJ2-7): EPEVTQTPSHQVTQMGQEVILRCVPISNHLYFYWYRQILGQKVEFLVSFYNNEISEKSEIFDDQFSVERPDGSNFTLKIRSTKLEDSAMYFCASGLQTYEQYFGPGTRLTVT.